This T cell receptor beta chain was profiled in a study of shared clonotypes between healthy human individuals (dated by TCRdb to 2019 to 2021). With respect to the entire study: A few men and a couple of women, aged 18 to 49 years, made up the cohort. For each donor, CD4 naive and CD4 memory were each given three plates, CD8 naive was given two plates, and CD8 memory was given one plate. The study deeply sequenced blood TCR repertoires of five healthy adults to estimate repertoire size and the extent of clonotype sharing between individuals. Libraries were prepared and TCR repertoires were sequenced by different laboratories using diverse techniques, in order to increase sequencing depth and limit assay-specific biases. Per donor, leukapheresis produced somewhere between about 0.94 and 9 billion PBMCs. What the research found in general, with its limitations: The genetic and exposure-history diversity represented was limited by the small number of donors. Sampling was restricted to blood, and TCR repertoires in tissue are likely to differ from TCR repertoires in blood. About 5% of naive CD4, around 4% of naive CD8, approximately 2% of memory CD4, and 0.35% to 0.4% of memory CD8 clonotypes were shared across several donors. Clonotypes shared by all four sorted-subset donors showed higher generation probabilities than non-shared clonotypes. Even with the large sequencing depth, rarefaction of the sorted-subset datasets indicated that sequencing was incomplete. Estimated clonotype richness was generally larger for naive than for memory subsets. Pairwise subsampling led to the expectation that sequencing depth would affect the degree of clonotype sharing among donors.

Donors were healthy HIV-negative adults with no recently reported acute infections or vaccinations. Only Caucasian adults living in Nashville, Tennessee, USA were represented among the donors. CD8 memory samples combined magnetically selected CD45RO+ cells with CCR7-negative CD45RA+ effector memory (TemRA) cells. Blood was collected by leukapheresis, and PBMCs were isolated by Ficoll-Histopaque density gradient centrifugation and then cryopreserved in liquid nitrogen vapor phase. Analytical flow cytometry was used to check the purity and quantity of each magnetically sorted T cell population. From each sorted fraction, genomic DNA was isolated and quantified by UV absorbance on a Nanodrop 2000c. Comment on this clone: No antigen is known for it. Per-base quality was not reported, and no clone a single base away is much larger than it.

The CDR3 runs 13 residues from the cysteine to the phenylalanine. The DNA shown is the 39-base CDR3, in frame from base 1. V gives up 0 bases and J gives up 6 bases, and the segment between their germline ends measures 6 bases. CDR1 and CDR2 were assigned from the germline V gene (reference sequence) as MNHEY and SMNVEV. Using the deep immunoSEQ assay, multiplex PCR amplified TCR CDR3 regions from genomic DNA. Extracted genomic DNA from each cell subset was spread evenly across all wells of several immunoSEQ 96-well plates, with each plate serving as a replicate. Each replicate PCR for sorted subsets received about 180 ng genomic DNA, equal to 30,000 or so T cell genomes. The purified libraries were quantified using a Qubit 3.0 fluorometer, sized with a Bioanalyzer 2100, and then quantified again using the KAPA Library Quantification kit. Each immunoSEQ 96-well plate was sequenced on its own single-read 150-cycle Illumina NextSeq 550 flow cell. Under the source paper's analysis protocol: Because the immunoSEQ output held only junctional sequences and lacked quality scores, the filtering could not match the filtering applied to full-length reads. To assign V/J genes and CDR3, sequences were annotated against IMGT germline references using PyIR, a Python wrapper for IgBLAST v1.9. Any read was removed if the V/J assignment was weak (E-value above 1e-6), the CDR3 was missing, or the read contained stop codons, out-of-frame junctions, or ambiguous translated residues. V3J clonotypes were defined as sequences sharing the same inferred V gene, J gene, and CDR3 amino acid sequence. To compute the percentage overlap between repertoires, the number of shared unique clonotypes was divided by the size of the smaller repertoire. Richness of each repertoire was evaluated using RTK rarefaction, the Chao1 estimator, and Recon v2.1 estimates of unobserved clonotypes. For all TCRbeta clonotypes obtained by the gDNA method from a handful of donors, generation probabilities were computed with OLGA. The source is immuneACCESS, and TCRdb retained only in-frame sequences with V and J called. Part of the clones is not carried over; for the studies checked, unresolved V genes explain less than half of this, and the remainder is unexplained. V, J and clone size reflect that table, while D and trimming were determined from the DNA. This sample comprises roughly 660,000 clones, 90% of them detected only once. The ten largest clones represent less than 40% of the sample.

The chain is made from TRBV27 and TRBJ1-5; the D gene cannot be resolved reliably. The receptor's source is a man aged 18-30 years in good health. Some clones in this sample may be carry-over from other donors' samples. The sequenced material came from memory CD8+ T cells from PBMCs. The cell subset or site label corresponds to: CD45RO+ cells pooled with CCR7-negative TemRA cells. The nucleotides are TGTGCCAGCAGTTTATCTTGGGTTCAGCCCCAGCATTTT. Translated, it gives CASSLSWVQPQHF.